The 30 T cell receptor beta chains below come from one sample, sequenced in a study of control samples from healthy donors and cancer patients. Assay: immunoSEQ multiplex PCR; the TCRdb copy retains only in-frame clones and omits some. The sample records 80,000 or so clones, 90% to 95% being singletons. The sequencing sample was made of blood. These receptors were collected from a man aged 50 or older in good health.

This sequence joins TRBV12-3 or TRBV12-4 and TRBJ1-2; D remains ambiguous. There are 12 residues in the CDR3. Trimming removed 6 bases from V and 4 bases from J, with 9 bases in between. The CDR3 region is CASSPRLYGYTF. The CDR3 DNA follows: TGTGCCAGCAGCCCCCGCCTCTATGGCTACACCTTC.

This clone has a single count. The rearrangement uses TRBV6-6 and TRBJ1-6; D is unclear. The CDR3 has 12 residues. Germline CDR1 reads MNHNY; CDR2 reads SVGAGI (reference sequence). Trimming removed 6 bases at V and 10 bases at J, with 10 bases between. CDR3 nucleotide sequence: TGTGCCAGCAGATCGCCGGGGTCACCCCTCCACTTT. It is translated as CASRSPGSPLHF.

This rearrangement joins TRBV30 to TRBJ2-6, with D possibly matching TRBD2 (6 bases). Germline V gene data show CDR1 as GTSNPN and CDR2 as SVGIG (reference sequence). V dropped 2 bases and J dropped 0 bases, with 11 bases sitting between them. The CDR3 runs to 16 residues. CDR3 residues: CAWSYTGDSGANVLTF. The CDR3 bases are TGTGCCTGGAGTTATACGGGAGACTCTGGGGCCAACGTCCTGACTTTC.

This rearrangement joins TRBV27 to TRBJ1-5; TRBD1 is a possible D gene (5 bases). This CDR3 is 13 amino acids long. Trimming cost V 6 bases and J 10 bases, with 16 bases left between them. The germline CDR1 and CDR2 sequences are MNHEY and SMNVEV (reference sequence). CDR3 residues: CASSQGPGRPQHF. For the CDR3, the DNA is TGTGCCAGCAGCCAGGGACCGGGACGCCCCCAGCATTTT.

The chain employs TRBV2 and TRBJ1-2; 9 bases are a match to TRBD1. Germline V gene sequence: CDR1 SNHLY, CDR2 FYNNEI. The V and J ends lost 5 bases and 2 bases, in that order; junction bases with no gene match: 6. The CDR3 length is 15 residues. Here the CDR3 reads CASSPGTGRNYGYTF. The DNA for the CDR3 is TGTGCCAGCAGTCCCGGGACAGGGAGAAACTATGGCTACACCTTC. Variable domain in full (rest from reference TRBV2 and TRBJ1-2): EPEVTQTPSHQVTQMGQEVILRCVPISNHLYFYWYRQILGQKVEFLVSFYNNEISEKSEIFDDQFSVERPDGSNFTLKIRSTKLEDSAMYFCASSPGTGRNYGYTFGSGTRLTVV.

This clone occurred once. The rearrangement links TRBV12-5 to TRBJ1-1; no reliable D call. Germline V gene lookup returns CDR1 LGHNT and CDR2 FRNRAP. The CDR3 sequence is 11 residues long. Trimming left V 7 bases short and J 5 bases short, with 8 bases between. In DNA form, the CDR3 reads TGTGCTAGTGCCTCGAGTACTGAAGCTTTCTTT. It yields the protein CASASSTEAFF.

This clone was detected only once. The rearrangement links TRBV5-1 to TRBJ1-1; D remains unclear. V shed 0 bases and J shed 7 bases, with 16 bases lying between them. Per germline, CDR1 SGHRS and CDR2 YFSETQ. The CDR3 extends over 15 amino acids. Written as DNA, the CDR3 is TGCGCCAGCAGCTTGGGAGATACCCGGGAGGTTGAAGCTTTCTTT. Translation gives CASSLGDTREVEAFF.

The rearrangement links TRBV10-3 to TRBJ2-7; 9 nucleotides match TRBD1. V lost 4 bases to trimming and J lost 2 bases; unmatched junction nucleotides: 3. The CDR3 loop spans 14 amino acids. Looked up from germline, CDR1 is ENHRY and CDR2 is SYGVKD. The CDR3 protein is CAISGGQGAYEQYF. The CDR3 DNA reads as TGTGCCATCAGTGGGGGACAGGGCGCCTACGAGCAGTACTTC.

The chain uses TRBV5-4 and TRBJ2-6; the D call may be TRBD1 or TRBD2 (6 bases each). The CDR3 consists of 16 residues. CDR1 is SGHNT and CDR2 is YYREEE in the germline V gene (reference sequence). V shed 0 bases and J shed 2 bases, with 9 bases lying between them. The DNA of the CDR3 is TGTGCCAGCAGCTTGGCGGGGGCCACTGGGGCCAACGTCCTGACTTTC. Translated: CASSLAGATGANVLTF.

The chain combines TRBV30 with TRBJ1-1; D is unclear. Germline-derived CDR1 and CDR2 are GTSNPN and SVGIG (reference sequence). With 2 bases removed from V and 5 bases from J, the gap between germline ends came to 15 bases. This CDR3 spans 14 amino acids. The CDR3 coding sequence is TGTGCCTGGAGTTCTTGGTCCGGAAGGACTGAAGCTTTCTTT. Encoded protein: CAWSSWSGRTEAFF.

The chain employs TRBV3-1 (or the pseudogene TRBV3-2) and TRBJ1-3, with D unresolved. Germline-derived CDR1 and CDR2 are LGHDT and YNNKEL (reference sequence). V was shortened by 1 base and J by 4 bases, with 11 bases between the two germline ends. This CDR3 has 15 amino acids. In DNA, the CDR3 is TGTGCCAGCAGCCAAGTAGATATTGACGGAAACACCATATATTTT. Its protein product is CASSQVDIDGNTIYF.

The chain carries TRBV19 and TRBJ1-2; 8 bases agree with TRBD1. CDR3 size: 15 residues. Looked up from germline, CDR1 is LNHDA and CDR2 is SQIVND (reference sequence). V gave up 5 bases and J gave up 4 bases; unmatched junction bases: 9. CDR3 nucleotides: TGTGCCAGTAGTTCTCTAGCAGGGGGCGCCTATGGCTACACCTTC. It codes for CASSSLAGGAYGYTF. The whole variable domain, filled in from reference TRBV19 and TRBJ1-2, reads DGGITQSPKYLFRKEGQNVTLSCEQNLNHDAMYWYRQDPGQGLRLIYYSQIVNDFQKGDIAEGYSVSREKKESFPLTVTSAQKNPTAFYLCASSSLAGGAYGYTFGSGTRLTVV.

V is TRBV2 and J is TRBJ1-1, with D unclear. Germline loops: CDR1 SNHLY, CDR2 FYNNEI. The CDR3 loop spans 13 amino acids. V was trimmed by 8 bases and J by 5 bases, leaving 15 bases between them. The CDR3 DNA reads as TGTGCCAGCTTAATTGGTGGAAAAACTGAAGCTTTCTTT. Protein product: CASLIGGKTEAFF.

Only one count was recorded for this clone. The V call is TRBV5-8, the J call TRBJ1-1; 9 bases map to TRBD1. V lost 4 bases to trimming and J lost 7 bases; unmatched junction nucleotides: 2. The CDR3 length is 12 residues. Looked up from germline, CDR1 is SGHTS and CDR2 is YDEGEE. CDR3 sequence reads: CASSRDRVEAFF. The CDR3 coding sequence is TGTGCCAGCAGCCGGGACAGGGTTGAAGCTTTCTTT.

This clone showed up just a few times. The rearrangement uses TRBV2 and TRBJ2-1, with TRBD2 identical over 8 bases. The CDR3 extends over 16 amino acids. Per the germline V gene, CDR1 is SNHLY and CDR2 is FYNNEI. V was clipped by 4 bases and J by 5 bases; unmatched bases: 10. The CDR3 here is CASSVRRGAANNEQFF. CDR3 DNA: TGTGCCAGCAGTGTCCGGCGGGGGGCCGCGAACAATGAGCAGTTCTTC. The entire variable domain, with the rest obtained from reference TRBV2 and TRBJ2-1, is as follows: EPEVTQTPSHQVTQMGQEVILRCVPISNHLYFYWYRQILGQKVEFLVSFYNNEISEKSEIFDDQFSVERPDGSNFTLKIRSTKLEDSAMYFCASSVRRGAANNEQFFGPGTRLTVL.

The V call is TRBV18, the J call TRBJ2-5; a possible D gene is TRBD2 (5 bases). Germline loops: CDR1 KGHSH, CDR2 LQKENI. The CDR3 spans 13 residues. Deletions cut 5 bases from V and 2 bases from J, with 9 bases between. The DNA for the CDR3 is TGTGCCAGCTCAAAAACTAGACAAGAGACCCAGTACTTC. It translates to CASSKTRQETQYF.

The chain has TRBV6-1 and TRBJ1-3; D ambiguous. The CDR3 runs 16 residues. The germline gives CDR1 MNHNS, CDR2 SASEGT. V was shortened by 0 bases and J by 4 bases, with 13 bases between the two germline ends. The CDR3 bases are TGTGCCAGCAGTGAAGCCTTGTTAGAGTCGGGAAACACCATATATTTT. As protein: CASSEALLESGNTIYF.

This chain connects TRBV15 to TRBJ1-5; 8 nucleotides match TRBD1. The V gene end was trimmed by 0 bases and the J gene end by 7 bases; junction bases not matched to a gene: 11. Germline CDR1 reads LNHNV; CDR2 reads YYDKDF (reference sequence). The CDR3 consists of 17 residues. CDR3 nucleotide sequence: TGTGCCACCAGCAGAGATTTATACCGGACAGGGATGCAGCCCCAGCATTTT. It yields the protein CATSRDLYRTGMQPQHF.

This clone has a handful of counts. The chain couples TRBV6-5 to TRBJ1-1; no firm D call. Between the trimmed V and J ends, which lost 7 bases and 3 bases, there was a span of 6 bases. This CDR3 region has 11 residues. Germline lookup yields CDR1 MNHEY and CDR2 SVGAGI. In DNA, the CDR3 is TGTGCCAGCACATTGGACACTGAAGCTTTCTTT. Amino acid sequence: CASTLDTEAFF.

Here the CDR3 reads CASSSLNPYEQYF. The DNA of the CDR3 is TGTGCCAGCAGTTCCCTAAACCCCTACGAGCAGTACTTC. The V and J genes are TRBV6-2 or TRBV6-3 and TRBJ2-7; D unclear. The ends were cut back, 4 bases at V and 2 bases at J, with 9 bases in the middle. The CDR3 is made up of 13 amino acids. Germline CDR1 and CDR2: MNHEY and SVGEGT.

V and J are TRBV24-1 and TRBJ1-5; D is possibly TRBD1 (5 bases). Trimming removed 3 bases at V and 8 bases at J, with 16 bases between. The germline gives CDR1 KGHDR, CDR2 SFDVKD. This CDR3 region has 15 residues. This chain's CDR3 is CATSDPGADEKPQHF. CDR3 sequence (DNA): TGTGCCACCAGTGATCCCGGGGCCGACGAAAAGCCCCAGCATTTT.

The V call is TRBV27, the J call TRBJ1-4, with TRBD1 matching over 9 bases. V lost 4 bases and J lost 8; bases outside the gene matches: 5. Germline V gene data show CDR1 as MNHEY and CDR2 as SMNVEV (reference sequence). This CDR3 region has 14 residues. The CDR3 sequence: CASSWGQGREKLFF. The CDR3 DNA reads TGTGCCAGCAGTTGGGGACAGGGCCGGGAAAAACTGTTTTTT.

This clone was found many times. The V call is TRBV6-1, the J call TRBJ1-2; no definite D call. The CDR3 length is 16 residues. Trimming left V 1 base short and J 5 bases short, with 17 bases between. Germline CDR1 is MNHNS and CDR2 is SASEGT. The CDR3 DNA is TGTGCCAGCAGTGAAGAGGCGAGGTCGTTATTTTATGGCTACACCTTC. Protein sequence: CASSEEARSLFYGYTF.

The chain has TRBV12-3 or TRBV12-4 and TRBJ2-7; D may be TRBD1 or TRBD2 (5 bases each). This CDR3 region has 12 residues. V was pared by 8 bases and J by 2 bases, with 10 bases between. This CDR3 is CASRGRAYEQYF. The CDR3 DNA sequence: TGTGCCAGCCGGGGCCGGGCCTACGAGCAGTACTTC.

V and J are TRBV19 and TRBJ1-1; D gene uncertain. Deletions cut 0 bases from V and 4 bases from J, with 6 bases between. This CDR3 has 13 residues. Germline assignment: CDR1 LNHDA and CDR2 SQIVND (reference sequence). CDR3 loop: CASSIDVSTEAFF. DNA of the CDR3: TGTGCCAGTAGTATAGATGTGAGCACTGAAGCTTTCTTT.

This rearrangement joins TRBV7-8 to TRBJ1-5; D is ambiguous. V shed 1 base and J shed 2 bases, with 6 bases lying between them. Germline V gene sequence: CDR1 SGHVS, CDR2 FQNEAQ. CDR3 length equals 14 residues. CDR3 sequence reads: CASSLGVGNQPQHF. The CDR3 region has the DNA TGTGCCAGCAGCTTAGGCGTTGGCAATCAGCCCCAGCATTTT.

The CDR3 DNA reads as TGCGCCAGCAACCGCGGGACCTCTGGGGCCAACGTCCTGACTTTC. It codes for CASNRGTSGANVLTF. This chain connects TRBV5-1 to TRBJ2-6; tentatively, D is TRBD2 (6 bases). CDR1 SGHRS and CDR2 YFSETQ come from the germline V gene. The CDR3 is 15 amino acids. V lost 6 bases and J 0 bases, leaving 10 bases between the germline ends.

The V and J genes are TRBV30 and TRBJ2-2, with 7 bases lining up with TRBD2. V lost 3 bases and J lost 1; bases outside the gene matches: 2. The germline V gene has CDR1 GTSNPN and CDR2 SVGIG (reference sequence). This CDR3 spans 14 amino acids. Here the CDR3 reads CAWRVAGNTGELFF. As DNA, the CDR3 is TGTGCCTGGAGGGTAGCGGGGAACACCGGGGAGCTGTTTTTT.

J is TRBJ2-1 and V is TRBV7-8; 9 bases agree with TRBD1. The germline V gene has CDR1 SGHVS and CDR2 FQNEAQ. Trimming cost V 8 bases and J 10 bases; bases outside gene matches: 6. CDR3 size: 12 residues. CDR3 loop: CASAWDRVEQFF. The CDR3 region has the DNA TGTGCCAGCGCTTGGGACAGGGTCGAGCAGTTCTTC.

CDR3: CASHSGTHHGYTF. The CDR3 bases are TGTGCCAGCCATTCCGGGACACACCATGGCTACACCTTC. This sequence joins TRBV19 and TRBJ1-2, with a possible D match to TRBD1 (6 bases). This CDR3 is 13 amino acids long. CDR1 and CDR2 from the germline V gene are LNHDA and SQIVND (reference sequence). The V and J ends lost 9 bases and 6 bases respectively, with 17 bases between them.